This T cell receptor (beta chain) derives from a study of cytomegalovirus exposure and HLA in healthy donors. This CDR3 is 18 amino acids long. V lost 3 bases to trimming and J lost 0 bases; unmatched junction nucleotides: 9. In germline, CDR1 is SEHNR, CDR2 FQNEAQ (reference sequence). 13 Jbeta primers and 60 Vbeta primers were used for the PCR. The protocol was immunoSEQ multiplex PCR, while the TCRdb copy is restricted to in-frame clones and leaves out a portion. The sample shows about 160,000 clones, less than 90% of them seen only once. About this clone: Its antigen is unidentified.

The study's findings and limits: Highly shared variants forming one cluster were likely a sequencing artifact.

The source material was PBMCs. This chain connects TRBV7-9 to TRBJ2-2; 8 nucleotides agree with TRBD2. This receptor was obtained from a man aged 45-65 years in good health and CMV-seropositive. The CDR3, as DNA: TGTGCCAGCAGCTTTCGGGGGGGCGTTGGTTCGAACACCGGGGAGCTGTTTTTT. Translation gives CASSFRGGVGSNTGELFF.